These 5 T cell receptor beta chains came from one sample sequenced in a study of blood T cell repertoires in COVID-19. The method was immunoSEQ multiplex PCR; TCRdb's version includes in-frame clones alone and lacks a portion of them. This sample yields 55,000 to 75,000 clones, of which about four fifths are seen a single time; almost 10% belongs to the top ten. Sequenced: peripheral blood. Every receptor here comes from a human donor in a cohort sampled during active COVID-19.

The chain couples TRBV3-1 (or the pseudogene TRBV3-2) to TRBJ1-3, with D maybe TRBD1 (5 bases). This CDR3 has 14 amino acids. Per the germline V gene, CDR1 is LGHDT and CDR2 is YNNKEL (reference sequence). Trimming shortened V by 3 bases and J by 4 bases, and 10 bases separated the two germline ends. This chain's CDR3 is CASSQGGGGNTIYF. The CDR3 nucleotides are TGTGCCAGCAGCCAGGGGGGGGGAGGAAACACCATATATTTT.

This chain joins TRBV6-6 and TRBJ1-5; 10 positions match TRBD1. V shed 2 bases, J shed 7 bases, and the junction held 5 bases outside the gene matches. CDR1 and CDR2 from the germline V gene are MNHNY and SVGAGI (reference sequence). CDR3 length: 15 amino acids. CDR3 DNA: TGTGCCAGCAGTTACGCGGGACAGGGGCAGCAGCCCCAGCATTTT. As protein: CASSYAGQGQQPQHF.

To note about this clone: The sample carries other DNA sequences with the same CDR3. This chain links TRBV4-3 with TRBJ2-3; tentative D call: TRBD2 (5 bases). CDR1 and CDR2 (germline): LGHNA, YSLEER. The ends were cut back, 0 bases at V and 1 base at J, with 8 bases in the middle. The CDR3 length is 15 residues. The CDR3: CASSQERTRTDTQYF. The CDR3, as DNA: TGCGCCAGCAGCCAAGAAAGGACTCGCACAGATACGCAGTATTTT.

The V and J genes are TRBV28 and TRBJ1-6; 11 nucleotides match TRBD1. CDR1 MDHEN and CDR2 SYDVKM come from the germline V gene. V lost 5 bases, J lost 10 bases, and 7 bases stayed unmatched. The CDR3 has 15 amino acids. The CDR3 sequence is CASSPPGQGVSPLHF. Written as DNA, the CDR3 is TGTGCCAGCAGTCCACCGGGACAGGGGGTCTCACCCCTCCACTTT.

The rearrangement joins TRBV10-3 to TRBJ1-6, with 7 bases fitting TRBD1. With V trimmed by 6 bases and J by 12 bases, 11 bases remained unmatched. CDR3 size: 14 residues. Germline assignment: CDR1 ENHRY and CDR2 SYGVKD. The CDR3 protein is CAIREKQGPIPLHF. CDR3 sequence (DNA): TGTGCCATCAGGGAAAAACAGGGGCCCATACCCCTCCACTTT.